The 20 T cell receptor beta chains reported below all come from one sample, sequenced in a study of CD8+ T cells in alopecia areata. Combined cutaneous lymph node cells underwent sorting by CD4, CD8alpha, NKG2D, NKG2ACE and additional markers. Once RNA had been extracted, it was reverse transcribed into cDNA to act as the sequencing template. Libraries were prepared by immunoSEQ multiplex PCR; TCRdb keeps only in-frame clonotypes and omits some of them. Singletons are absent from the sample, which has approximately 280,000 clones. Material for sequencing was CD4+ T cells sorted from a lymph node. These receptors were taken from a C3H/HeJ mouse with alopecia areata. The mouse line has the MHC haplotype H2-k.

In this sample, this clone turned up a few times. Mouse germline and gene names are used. The covered CDR3 bases are TGTGCCAGCAGCCGGGACACCAACTCC. Translating gives CASSRDTNS. The CDR3 reads in full as CASSRDTNSDYTF. The V call is TRBV13-1, the J call TRBJ1-2; tentative D call: TRBD1 (6 bases). The read terminates 4 residues ahead of where the CDR3 ends, so the germline J gene completes it. CDR1 and CDR2 from the germline V gene are NSHNY and SYGAGN. This CDR3 spans 13 amino acids. V dropped 5 bases and J dropped 2 bases, with 10 bases sitting between them.

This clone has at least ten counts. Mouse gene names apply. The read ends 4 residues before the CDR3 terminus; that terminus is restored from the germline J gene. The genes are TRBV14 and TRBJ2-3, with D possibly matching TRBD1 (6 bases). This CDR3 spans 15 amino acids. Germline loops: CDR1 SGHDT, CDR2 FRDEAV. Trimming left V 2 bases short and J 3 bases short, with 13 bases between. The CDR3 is CASSLIGTPAETLYF. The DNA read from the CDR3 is TGTGCCAGCAGTTTGATCGGGACACCAGCAGAA.

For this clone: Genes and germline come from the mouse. Incomplete CDR3 DNA: TGTGCCAGCAGTGATGAAGACTGGGGGCAGGGGAGTCAAAAC. Protein: CASSDEDWGQGSQN. The entire CDR3 sequence reads CASSDEDWGQGSQNTLYF. V usage is TRBV13-1 and J usage is TRBJ2-4; 9 bases map to TRBD2. The read falls 4 residues short of the CDR3 end, and the missing part is taken from the germline J gene. Germline assignment: CDR1 NSHNY and CDR2 SYGAGN. CDR3 length: 18 residues. V lost 0 bases to trimming and J lost 0 bases; unmatched junction nucleotides: 8.

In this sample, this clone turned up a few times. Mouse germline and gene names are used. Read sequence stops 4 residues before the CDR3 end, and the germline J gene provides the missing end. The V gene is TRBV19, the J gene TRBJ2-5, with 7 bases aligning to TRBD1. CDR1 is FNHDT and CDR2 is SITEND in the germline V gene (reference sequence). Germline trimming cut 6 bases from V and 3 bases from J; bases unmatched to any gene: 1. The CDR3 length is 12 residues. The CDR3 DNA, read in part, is TGTGCCAGCAAGGGACAGCAAGAC. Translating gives CASKGQQD. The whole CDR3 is CASKGQQDTQYF.

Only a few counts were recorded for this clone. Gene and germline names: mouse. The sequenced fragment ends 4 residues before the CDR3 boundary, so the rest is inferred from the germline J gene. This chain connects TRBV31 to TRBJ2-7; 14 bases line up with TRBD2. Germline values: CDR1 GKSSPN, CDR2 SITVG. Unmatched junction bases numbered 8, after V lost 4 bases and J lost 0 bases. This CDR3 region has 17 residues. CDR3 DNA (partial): TGTGCCTGGACTCCGGGACTGGGGGGGCAGAGCTCCTAT. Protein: CAWTPGLGGQSSY. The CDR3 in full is CAWTPGLGGQSSYEQYF.

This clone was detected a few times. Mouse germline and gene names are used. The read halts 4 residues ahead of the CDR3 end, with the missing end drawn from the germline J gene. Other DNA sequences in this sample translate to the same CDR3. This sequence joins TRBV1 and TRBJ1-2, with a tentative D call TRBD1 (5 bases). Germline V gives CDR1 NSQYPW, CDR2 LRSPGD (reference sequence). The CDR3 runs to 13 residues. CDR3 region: CTCSAEWGSDYTF. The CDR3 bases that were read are TGCACCTGCAGTGCAGAGTGGGGGTCC.

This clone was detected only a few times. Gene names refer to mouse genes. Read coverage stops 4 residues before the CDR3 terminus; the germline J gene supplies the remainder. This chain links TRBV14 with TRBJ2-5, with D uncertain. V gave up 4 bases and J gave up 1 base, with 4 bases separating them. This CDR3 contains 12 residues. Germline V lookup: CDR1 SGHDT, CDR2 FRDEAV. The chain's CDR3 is CASSQDQDTQYF. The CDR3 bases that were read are TGTGCCAGCAGTCAGGACCAAGAC.

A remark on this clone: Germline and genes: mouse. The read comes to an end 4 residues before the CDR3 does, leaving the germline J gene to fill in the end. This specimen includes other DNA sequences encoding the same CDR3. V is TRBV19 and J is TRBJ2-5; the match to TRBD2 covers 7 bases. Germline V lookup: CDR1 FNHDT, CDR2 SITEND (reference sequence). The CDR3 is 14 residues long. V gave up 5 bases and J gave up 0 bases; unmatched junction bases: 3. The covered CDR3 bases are TGTGCCAGCAGCCCCTGGGGGAACCAAGAC. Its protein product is CASSPWGNQD. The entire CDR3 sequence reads CASSPWGNQDTQYF.

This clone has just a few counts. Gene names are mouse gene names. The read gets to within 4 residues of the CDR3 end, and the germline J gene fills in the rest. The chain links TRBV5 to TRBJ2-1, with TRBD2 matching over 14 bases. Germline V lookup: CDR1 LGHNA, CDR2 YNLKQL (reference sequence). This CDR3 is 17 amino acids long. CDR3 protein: CASSHPGLGGREAEQFF. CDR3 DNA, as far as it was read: TGTGCCAGCAGCCACCCGGGACTGGGGGGGCGCGAGGCT.

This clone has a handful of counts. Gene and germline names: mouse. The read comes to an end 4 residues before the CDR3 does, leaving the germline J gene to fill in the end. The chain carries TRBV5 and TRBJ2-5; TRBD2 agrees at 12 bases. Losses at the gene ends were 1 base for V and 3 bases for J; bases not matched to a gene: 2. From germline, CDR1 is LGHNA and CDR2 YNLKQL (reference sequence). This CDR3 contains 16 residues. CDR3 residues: CASSQATGGAQDTQYF. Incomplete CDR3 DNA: TGTGCCAGCAGCCAAGCGACTGGGGGGGCACAAGAC.

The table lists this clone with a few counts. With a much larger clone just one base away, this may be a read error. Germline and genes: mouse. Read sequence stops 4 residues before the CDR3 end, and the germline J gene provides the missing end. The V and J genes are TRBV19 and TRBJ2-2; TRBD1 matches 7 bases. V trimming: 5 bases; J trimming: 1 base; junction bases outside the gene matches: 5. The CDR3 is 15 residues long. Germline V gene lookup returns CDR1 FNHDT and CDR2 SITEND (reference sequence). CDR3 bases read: TGTGCCAGCAGCCCGGGACAGAAAAACACCGGG. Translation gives CASSPGQKNTG. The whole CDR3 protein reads CASSPGQKNTGQLYF.

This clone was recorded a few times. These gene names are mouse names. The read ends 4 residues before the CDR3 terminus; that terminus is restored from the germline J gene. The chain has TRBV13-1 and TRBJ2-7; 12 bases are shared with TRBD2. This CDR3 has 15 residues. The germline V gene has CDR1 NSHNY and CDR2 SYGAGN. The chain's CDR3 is CASSVPGLGGYEQYF. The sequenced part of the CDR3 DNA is TGTGCCAGCAGTGTCCCGGGACTGGGGGGTTAT.

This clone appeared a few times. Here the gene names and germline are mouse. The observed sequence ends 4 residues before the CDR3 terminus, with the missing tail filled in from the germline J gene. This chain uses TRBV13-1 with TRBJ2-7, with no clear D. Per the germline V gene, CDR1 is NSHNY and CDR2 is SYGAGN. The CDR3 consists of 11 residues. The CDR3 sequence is CASSDQDEQYF. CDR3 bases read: TGTGCCAGCAGTGATCAGGAT.

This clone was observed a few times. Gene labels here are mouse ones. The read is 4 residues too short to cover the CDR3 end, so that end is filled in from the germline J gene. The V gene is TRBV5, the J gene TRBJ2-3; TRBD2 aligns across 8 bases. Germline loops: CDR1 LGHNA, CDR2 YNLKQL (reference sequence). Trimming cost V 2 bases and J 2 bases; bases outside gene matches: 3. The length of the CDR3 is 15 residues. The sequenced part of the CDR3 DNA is TGTGCCAGCAGCCAATCGACTGGGGTTGCAGAA. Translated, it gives CASSQSTGVAE. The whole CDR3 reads CASSQSTGVAETLYF.

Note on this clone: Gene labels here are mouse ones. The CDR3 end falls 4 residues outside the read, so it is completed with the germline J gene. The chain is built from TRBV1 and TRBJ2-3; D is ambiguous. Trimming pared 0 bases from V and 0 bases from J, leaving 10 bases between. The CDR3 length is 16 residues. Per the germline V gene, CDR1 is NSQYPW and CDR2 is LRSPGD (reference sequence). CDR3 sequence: CTCSADITASAETLYF. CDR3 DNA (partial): TGCACCTGCAGTGCAGATATCACAGCTAGTGCAGAA.

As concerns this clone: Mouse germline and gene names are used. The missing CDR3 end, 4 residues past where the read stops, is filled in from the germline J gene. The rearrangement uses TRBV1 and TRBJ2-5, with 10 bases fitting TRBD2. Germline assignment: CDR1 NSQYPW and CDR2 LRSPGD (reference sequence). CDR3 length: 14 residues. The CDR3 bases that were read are TGCACCTGCAGTGCCAGGGACTGGGGAGAC. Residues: CTCSARDWGD. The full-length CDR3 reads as CTCSARDWGDTQYF.

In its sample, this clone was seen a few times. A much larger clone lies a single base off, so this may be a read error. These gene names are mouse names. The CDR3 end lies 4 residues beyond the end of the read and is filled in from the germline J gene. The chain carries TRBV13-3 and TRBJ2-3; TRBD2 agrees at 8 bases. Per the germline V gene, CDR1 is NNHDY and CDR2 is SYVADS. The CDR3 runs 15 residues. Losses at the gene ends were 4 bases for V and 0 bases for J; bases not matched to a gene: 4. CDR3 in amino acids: CASSRLGPSAETLYF. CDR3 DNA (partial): TGTGCCAGCAGTAGACTGGGGCCTAGTGCAGAA.

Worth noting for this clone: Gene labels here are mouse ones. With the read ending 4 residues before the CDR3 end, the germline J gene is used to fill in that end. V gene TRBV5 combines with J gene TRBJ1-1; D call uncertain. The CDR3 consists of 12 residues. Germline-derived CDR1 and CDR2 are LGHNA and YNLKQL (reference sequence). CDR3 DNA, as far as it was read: TGTGCCAGCAGCCTCGACACAACA. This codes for CASSLDTT. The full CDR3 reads CASSLDTTEVFF.

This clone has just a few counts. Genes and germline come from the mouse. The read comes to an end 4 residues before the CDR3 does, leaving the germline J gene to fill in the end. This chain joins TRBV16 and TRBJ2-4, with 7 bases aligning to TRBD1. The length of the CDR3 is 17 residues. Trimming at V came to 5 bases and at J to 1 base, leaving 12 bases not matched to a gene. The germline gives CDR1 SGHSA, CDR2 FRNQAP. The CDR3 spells CASSLPDRREGQNTLYF. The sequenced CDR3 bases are TGTGCAAGCAGCCTTCCGGACAGGAGGGAGGGTCAAAAC.

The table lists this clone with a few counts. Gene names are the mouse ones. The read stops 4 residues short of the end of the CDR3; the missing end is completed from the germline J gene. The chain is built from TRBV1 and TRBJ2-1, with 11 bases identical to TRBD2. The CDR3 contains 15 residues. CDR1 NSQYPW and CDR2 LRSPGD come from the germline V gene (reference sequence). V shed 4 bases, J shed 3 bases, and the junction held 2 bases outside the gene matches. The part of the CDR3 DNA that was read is TGCACCTGCAGTGGAACTGGGGGGGCCTATGCT. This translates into CTCSGTGGAYA. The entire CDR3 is CTCSGTGGAYAEQFF. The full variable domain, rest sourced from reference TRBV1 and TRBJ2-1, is VTLLEQNPRWRLVPRGQAVNLRCILKNSQYPWMSWYQQDLQKQLQWLFTLRSPGDKEVKSLPGADYLATRVTDTELRLQVANMSQGRTLYCTCSGTGGAYAEQFFGPGTRLTVL.